One sample yielded the 27 T cell receptor beta chains listed below, sequenced in a study of CD8 T cells in Susac syndrome. RNA amounts of roughly 0.45 to 1 ug underwent reverse transcription with random hexamers. TCRdb recomputed calls from the immunoSEQ multiplex PCR reads with MiXCR, one row per CDR3 protein. The table lists some 120,000 distinct CDR3 sequences, approximately 94% of them singletons. The specimen sequenced was CD4+ T cells from PBMCs. The receptor source for this set is a human donor with multiple sclerosis.

This clonotype was found once. This chain connects TRBV18 to TRBJ2-2; D is perhaps TRBD1 (6 bases). The CDR3 spans 15 residues. CDR1 KGHSH and CDR2 LQKENI come from the germline V gene. V lost 2 bases, J lost 4 bases, and 11 bases lay in between. CDR3 nucleotide sequence: TGTGCCAGCTCACCATGGGACAAAGTCACCGGGGAGCTGTTTTTT. This sequence encodes CASSPWDKVTGELFF.

The CDR3 DNA follows: TGTGCCAGCAGCCAAGAATCCTACAATGAGCAGTTCTTC. This sequence encodes CASSQESYNEQFF. This sequence joins TRBV4-2 and TRBJ2-1; D is uncertain. Trimming pared 0 bases from V and 1 base from J, leaving 1 base between. Germline CDR1 LGHNA, CDR2 YNFKEQ. This CDR3 region has 13 residues.

The chain recombines TRBV2 with TRBJ2-7; TRBD2 agrees at 11 bases. This CDR3 has 19 amino acids. The V gene end was trimmed by 4 bases and the J gene end by 4 bases; junction bases not matched to a gene: 18. Germline V gives CDR1 SNHLY, CDR2 FYNNEI. DNA of the CDR3: TGTGCCAGCAGTGGAAGGTTTACACTAGCGGGAGTAAGGCGGTACGAGCAGTACTTC. Its translation is CASSGRFTLAGVRRYEQYF.

V usage is TRBV5-5 and J usage is TRBJ1-1; D unresolved. The germline V gene has CDR1 SGHKS and CDR2 YYEKEE (reference sequence). The CDR3 spans 13 residues. Between the trimmed V and J ends, which lost 2 bases and 0 bases, there was a span of 5 bases. The CDR3 DNA is TGTGCCAGCAGCTTATCAGTGAACACTGAAGCTTTCTTT. This gives the protein CASSLSVNTEAFF.

The V and J genes are TRBV29-1 and TRBJ1-1; 7 bases are shared with TRBD1. Germline CDR1 is SQVTM and CDR2 is ANQGSEA. The length of the CDR3 is 13 residues. Losses at the gene ends were 7 bases for V and 2 bases for J; bases not matched to a gene: 7. The DNA of the CDR3 is TGCAGCGGGGGTGGACAGGCAAACACTGAAGCTTTCTTT. Translated: CSGGGQANTEAFF.

The V call is TRBV9, the J call TRBJ2-5; TRBD2 matches at 13 bases. Germline trimming cut 3 bases from V and 2 bases from J; bases unmatched to any gene: 13. The CDR3 consists of 19 residues. From germline, CDR1 is SGDLS and CDR2 YYNGEE. As DNA, the CDR3 is TGTGCCAGCAGCGCAGGACTAGCGGGAGAAATGGGGAGTCAAGAGACCCAGTACTTC. Translated: CASSAGLAGEMGSQETQYF.

V usage is TRBV5-1 and J usage is TRBJ1-3; no clear D gene. The CDR3 extends over 13 amino acids. Germline V lookup: CDR1 SGHRS, CDR2 YFSETQ. V was cut by 0 bases and J by 9 bases, with 10 bases left in between. CDR3 in DNA: TGCGCCAGCAGCTTGGAATTAGAAGGCACCATATATTTT. This codes for CASSLELEGTIYF.

The V call is TRBV5-1, the J call TRBJ2-2, with TRBD1 matching over 11 bases. Germline V gives CDR1 SGHRS, CDR2 YFSETQ. Unmatched junction bases numbered 4, after V lost 0 bases and J lost 6 bases. CDR3 length: 16 amino acids. The CDR3 is CASSLAPGQGAGELFF. CDR3 nucleotide sequence: TGCGCCAGCAGCTTGGCCCCGGGACAGGGGGCCGGGGAGCTGTTTTTT.

The chain links TRBV7-2 to TRBJ1-1, with D possibly TRBD1 on 5 matching bases. The ends were cut back, 2 bases at V and 3 bases at J, with 10 bases in the middle. The CDR3 spans 14 residues. CDR1 SGHTA and CDR2 FQGNSA come from the germline V gene. The CDR3, as DNA: TGTGCCAGCAGCTTAAATCCGGGGGACACTGAAGCTTTCTTT. Translation: CASSLNPGDTEAFF.

The chain joins TRBV4-2 to TRBJ1-5; TRBD1 is a possible D gene (5 bases). CDR1 LGHNA and CDR2 YNFKEQ come from the germline V gene. The CDR3 is 16 amino acids. V gave up 2 bases and J gave up 8 bases, with 19 bases separating them. CDR3 nucleotides: TGTGCCAGCAGCCAAAGGGAGGCCGGGGGATGGGAGCCCCAGCATTTT. Its protein is CASSQREAGGWEPQHF.

This chain joins TRBV20-1 and TRBJ1-1; a weak D match, TRBD1 (5 bases). This CDR3 has 14 residues. CDR1 and CDR2 (germline): DFQATT, SNEGSKA (reference sequence). Deletions cut 5 bases from V and 0 bases from J, with 13 bases between. The CDR3 sequence: CSARDSTLNTEAFF. The CDR3 DNA sequence: TGCAGTGCTCGGGACTCGACCCTGAACACTGAAGCTTTCTTT.

The chain is built from TRBV19 and TRBJ1-3, with D possibly TRBD1 on 6 matching bases. CDR1 is LNHDA, CDR2 SQIVND, per germline (reference sequence). This CDR3 has 16 residues. The V end lost 4 bases, the J end lost 0 bases, and 13 bases lay between the germline ends. The CDR3 bases are TGTGCCAGTAGTACAGAAGACAGGATCTCTGGAAACACCATATATTTT. This codes for CASSTEDRISGNTIYF.

The V and J genes are TRBV11-1 and TRBJ2-6, with D uncertain. Trimming took 1 base from V and 1 from J, leaving 8 bases between them. This CDR3 is 16 amino acids long. Per germline, CDR1 SGHAT and CDR2 FQDESV (reference sequence). The DNA of the CDR3 is TGTGCCAGCAGCTTAGGGGTTGGATCTGGGGCCAACGTCCTGACTTTC. Translation gives CASSLGVGSGANVLTF. Variable domain in full (rest from reference TRBV11-1 and TRBJ2-6): EAEVAQSPRYKITEKSQAVAFWCDPISGHATLYWYRQILGQGPELLVQFQDESVVDDSQLPKDRFSAERLKGVDSTLKIQPAELGDSAMYLCASSLGVGSGANVLTFGAGSRLTVL.

This clonotype was observed once. The chain links TRBV3-1 to TRBJ1-4; D gene uncertain. V lost 6 bases and J 8 bases, leaving 10 bases between the germline ends. Germline V gene lookup returns CDR1 LGHDT and CDR2 YNNKEL (reference sequence). The CDR3 loop spans 12 amino acids. The CDR3 protein is CASSVMGEKLFF. The DNA of the CDR3 is TGTGCCAGCAGTGTTATGGGGGAAAAACTGTTTTTT.

This rearrangement joins TRBV30 to TRBJ2-3; D might be TRBD1 (6 bases). With 5 bases removed from V and 4 bases from J, the gap between germline ends came to 19 bases. Germline V gene data show CDR1 as GTSNPN and CDR2 as SVGIG (reference sequence). The CDR3 is 15 residues long. The CDR3 DNA follows: TGTGCCTGGGTGAGAGTCAGGGGTCAATCAGATACGCAGTATTTT. It encodes CAWVRVRGQSDTQYF.

This chain joins TRBV6-2 or TRBV6-3 and TRBJ2-2; D gene unclear. The CDR3 extends over 12 amino acids. Trimming took off 5 bases at V and 7 bases at J, with 8 bases between the two ends. Germline V gene data show CDR1 as MNHEY and CDR2 as SVGEGT. The CDR3 bases are TGTGCCAGCAGTCCCCGAAGCGGGGAGCTGTTTTTT. This encodes CASSPRSGELFF.

The chain links TRBV10-3 to TRBJ1-1; no reliable D call. The germline V gene has CDR1 ENHRY and CDR2 SYGVKD. The CDR3 sequence is 16 residues long. Trimming left V 4 bases short and J 1 base short, with 16 bases between. The CDR3 spells CAISGKESAKNTEAFF. CDR3 DNA: TGTGCCATCAGTGGGAAAGAGTCAGCTAAGAACACTGAAGCTTTCTTT.

This clonotype appeared a few times. The chain carries TRBV12-3 or TRBV12-4 and TRBJ2-7; 9 bases are a match to TRBD1. With V trimmed by 6 bases and J by 4 bases, 7 bases remained unmatched. The CDR3 length is 14 residues. CDR3: CASRSGTGPYEQYF. The CDR3 nucleotides read TGTGCCAGCAGGAGCGGGACAGGGCCTTACGAGCAGTACTTC.

The rearrangement links TRBV3-1 to TRBJ2-2, with D possibly being TRBD1 (6 bases). CDR3 size: 13 residues. CDR1 is LGHDT and CDR2 is YNNKEL in the germline V gene (reference sequence). The V end was cut by 4 bases, the J end by 5 bases, with 8 bases between. The CDR3 here is CASSLQGTGELFF. Here the CDR3 DNA reads TGTGCCAGCAGCCTACAGGGAACCGGGGAGCTGTTTTTT.

The J gene is TRBJ2-1, the V gene TRBV4-1; TRBD2 aligns across 7 bases. CDR3 size: 18 residues. Germline V gene data show CDR1 as MGHRA and CDR2 as YSYEKL. V lost 0 bases to trimming and J lost 0 bases; unmatched junction nucleotides: 8. The DNA for the CDR3 is TGCGCCAGCAGCCAAGATGGAGCGGGATCCTACTCCTACAATGAGCAGTTCTTC. Translation: CASSQDGAGSYSYNEQFF.

The V gene is TRBV2, the J gene TRBJ2-3; D might be TRBD1 (5 bases). Trimming cost V 2 bases and J 0 bases, with 9 bases left between them. CDR1 is SNHLY and CDR2 is FYNNEI in the germline V gene. The CDR3 extends over 15 amino acids. The CDR3 protein is CASSEQGFSTDTQYF. The CDR3 nucleotides read TGTGCCAGCAGTGAACAGGGTTTTAGCACAGATACGCAGTATTTT.

This clonotype was seen a handful of times. This chain uses TRBV7-2 with TRBJ2-5, with D unresolved. The V gene lost 1 base and the J gene lost 1 base, with 7 bases spanning the gap. Per germline, CDR1 SGHTA and CDR2 FQGNSA. The CDR3 runs 14 residues. In DNA form, the CDR3 reads TGTGCCAGCAGCTTAGGACTTGCCCAAGAGACCCAGTACTTC. Amino acid sequence: CASSLGLAQETQYF.

The chain employs TRBV9 and TRBJ2-2, with 7 bases fitting TRBD2. V lost 0 bases, J lost 4 bases, and 3 bases stayed unmatched. The germline V gene has CDR1 SGDLS and CDR2 YYNGEE. This CDR3 is 15 amino acids long. The CDR3 protein is CASSVEGGVTGELFF. The CDR3 DNA is TGTGCCAGCAGCGTAGAGGGAGGGGTCACCGGGGAGCTGTTTTTT.

The V and J genes are TRBV15 and TRBJ2-7; the D gene is possibly TRBD2 (6 bases). The ends were cut back, 0 bases at V and 6 bases at J, with 15 bases in the middle. CDR3 size: 15 residues. Germline loops: CDR1 LNHNV, CDR2 YYDKDF (reference sequence). CDR3 nucleotides: TGTGCCACCAGCAGAGATTCGGGGGATGTCAGCGAGCAGTACTTC. It codes for CATSRDSGDVSEQYF.

This sequence joins TRBV29-1 and TRBJ2-3, with TRBD1 matching over 10 bases. From germline, CDR1 is SQVTM and CDR2 ANQGSEA. The ends lost 8 bases at V and 6 bases at J; junction bases unmatched: 5. CDR3 length: 12 residues. The CDR3: CSFGQGGDTQYF. Written as DNA, the CDR3 is TGCAGCTTTGGACAGGGGGGGGATACGCAGTATTTT.

This sequence joins TRBV28 and TRBJ1-3; D gene unclear. Germline lookup yields CDR1 MDHEN and CDR2 SYDVKM. This CDR3 has 15 residues. V was cut by 6 bases and J by 0 bases, with 12 bases left in between. The CDR3 coding sequence is TGTGCCAGCAGCCCCCGGGTGGGCTCTGGAAACACCATATATTTT. As protein: CASSPRVGSGNTIYF.

This chain connects TRBV10-2 to TRBJ2-7; no clear D gene. Trimming took 0 bases from V and 1 from J, leaving 1 base between them. This CDR3 spans 12 amino acids. Germline V lookup: CDR1 WSHSY, CDR2 SAAADI. DNA for the CDR3: TGCGCCAGCAGTGAGTCGTCCTACGAGCAGTACTTC. Translated: CASSESSYEQYF.